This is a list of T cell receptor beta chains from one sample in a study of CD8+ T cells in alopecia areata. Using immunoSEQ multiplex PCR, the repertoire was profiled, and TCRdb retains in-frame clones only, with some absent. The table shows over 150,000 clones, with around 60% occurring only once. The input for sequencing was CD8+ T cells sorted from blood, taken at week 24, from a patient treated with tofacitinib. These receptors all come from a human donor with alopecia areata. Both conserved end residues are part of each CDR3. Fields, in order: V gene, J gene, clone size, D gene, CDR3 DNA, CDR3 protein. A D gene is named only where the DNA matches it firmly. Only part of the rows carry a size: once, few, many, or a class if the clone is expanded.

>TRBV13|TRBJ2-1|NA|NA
TGTGCCAGCATCCAAGAGGGCAGGAGACACGAGCAGTTCTTC
CASIQEGRRHEQFF
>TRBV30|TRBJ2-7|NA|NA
TGTGCCTGGAAACGGAACTCCTACGAGCAGTACTTC
CAWKRNSYEQYF
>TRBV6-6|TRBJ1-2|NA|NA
TGTGCCAGCAGTTCCAGGGAATGGAACTATGGCTACACCTTC
CASSSREWNYGYTF
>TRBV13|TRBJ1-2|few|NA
TGTGCCAGCAGCTTCGGGACGGCAAGATTGGGCTACACCTTC
CASSFGTARLGYTF
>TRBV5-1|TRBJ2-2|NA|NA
TGCGCCAGCAGCTCTTTCACCGGGGAGCTGTTTTTT
CASSSFTGELFF
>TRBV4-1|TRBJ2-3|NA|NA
TGCGCCAGCAGCCAACCCGCGCCGGGGCCAGATACGCAGTATTTT
CASSQPAPGPDTQYF
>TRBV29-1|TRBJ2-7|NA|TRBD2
TGCAGCGTTGAAGGACTAGCGCTTCGCGAGCAGTACTTC
CSVEGLALREQYF
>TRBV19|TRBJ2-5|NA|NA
TGTGCCAGTAGTATAGGACAAGAGACCCAGTACTTC
CASSIGQETQYF
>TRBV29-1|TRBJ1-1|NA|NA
TGCAGCGTTGTTCTGAACACTGAAGCTTTCTTT
CSVVLNTEAFF
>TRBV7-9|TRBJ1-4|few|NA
TGTGCCAGCAGCTTAAACACCGGTGAAAAACTGTTTTTT
CASSLNTGEKLFF
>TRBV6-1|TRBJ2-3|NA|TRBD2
TGTGCCAGCTACCAGCGGGAGGACACAGATACGCAGTATTTT
CASYQREDTDTQYF
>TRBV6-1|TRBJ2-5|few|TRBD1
TGTGCCAGCAGTGAAGACAGGGGCCTCCAAGAGACCCAGTACTTC
CASSEDRGLQETQYF
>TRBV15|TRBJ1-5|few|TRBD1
TGTGCCACCAGCACCAAGTGGGACAGGGTGGGCAATCAGCCCCAGCATTTT
CATSTKWDRVGNQPQHF
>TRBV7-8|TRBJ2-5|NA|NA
TGTGCCAGCAGCTTAGCTGGGGGGAACCAAGAGACCCAGTACTTC
CASSLAGGNQETQYF
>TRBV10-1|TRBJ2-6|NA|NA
TGCGCCAGCAGTGAAGGTTCAGGGGCCGGGGCCAACGTCCTGACTTTC
CASSEGSGAGANVLTF
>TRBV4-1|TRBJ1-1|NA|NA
TGCGCCAGCAGCCGCGAAGGTGAAGCTTTCTTT
CASSREGEAFF
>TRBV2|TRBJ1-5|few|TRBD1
TGTGCCAGCAGGGAAGGACAGGGCAATCAGCCCCAGCATTTT
CASREGQGNQPQHF
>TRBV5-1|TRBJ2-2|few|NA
TGCGCCAGCAGCTCTACGAACACCGGGGAGCTGTTTTTT
CASSSTNTGELFF
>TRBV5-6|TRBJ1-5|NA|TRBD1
TGTGCCAGCAGCGCGGGACAGACCAATCAGCCCCAGCATTTT
CASSAGQTNQPQHF
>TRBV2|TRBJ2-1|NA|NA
TGTGCCAGCAGTCCCGGGAGCTGGGAGCAGTTCTTC
CASSPGSWEQFF
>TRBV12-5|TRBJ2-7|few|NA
TGTGCTAGTGGGCCAGGGTCCTACGAGCAGTACTTC
CASGPGSYEQYF
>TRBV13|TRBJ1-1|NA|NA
TGTGCCAGCAGCCTAGCGGTTAAATCAAACACTGAAGCTTTCTTT
CASSLAVKSNTEAFF
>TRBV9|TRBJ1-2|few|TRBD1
TGTGCCAGCAGCACCCCAACAGGGGGTGGCTACACCTTC
CASSTPTGGGYTF
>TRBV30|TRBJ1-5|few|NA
TGTGCCTGGAGCACAGGGAGCAATCAGCCCCAGCATTTT
CAWSTGSNQPQHF
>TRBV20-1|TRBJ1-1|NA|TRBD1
TGCAGCCCAAACAGGGGCACTGAAGCTTTCTTT
CSPNRGTEAFF
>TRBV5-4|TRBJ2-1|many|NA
TGTGCCAGCAGCTTCAGAGCCTACAATGAGCAGTTCTTC
CASSFRAYNEQFF
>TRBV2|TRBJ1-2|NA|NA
TGTGCCAGCAGGACTAACTATGGCTACACCTTC
CASRTNYGYTF
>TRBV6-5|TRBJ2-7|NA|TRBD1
TGTGCCAGCAGTTGGACAGGGGCTTACGAGCAGTACTTC
CASSWTGAYEQYF
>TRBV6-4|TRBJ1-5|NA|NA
TGTGCCAGCAGTGACTCGACGGGGCAGCCCCAGCATTTT
CASSDSTGQPQHF
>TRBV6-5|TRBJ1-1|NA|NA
TGTGCCAGCAAATTAGTTATGTCAGGGCGAACTGAAGCTTTCTTT
CASKLVMSGRTEAFF
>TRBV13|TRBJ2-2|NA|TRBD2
TGTGCCAGCAGCTTCGGGAGGGGCACCGGGGAGCTGTTTTTT
CASSFGRGTGELFF
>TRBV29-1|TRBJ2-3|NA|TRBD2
TGCAGCGTCTCCGTAGCGGGGGGGAGCACAGATACGCAGTATTTT
CSVSVAGGSTDTQYF
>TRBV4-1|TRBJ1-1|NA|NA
TGCGCCAGCAGCCAAGAGTTTAACACTGAAGCTTTCTTT
CASSQEFNTEAFF
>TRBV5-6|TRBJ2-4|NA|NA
TGTGCCAGCAGCTTGGCGACAAACATTCAGTACTTC
CASSLATNIQYF
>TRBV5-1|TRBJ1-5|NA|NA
TGCGCCAGCAGCCCGGACGCCAGCAATCAGCCCCAGCATTTT
CASSPDASNQPQHF
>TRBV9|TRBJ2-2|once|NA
TGTGCCAGCAGCCCGAGGGACACCGGGGAGCTGTTTTTT
CASSPRDTGELFF
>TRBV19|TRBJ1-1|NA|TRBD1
TGTGCCAGTAGTATTGGGACAGGGATGAACACTGAAGCTTTCTTT
CASSIGTGMNTEAFF
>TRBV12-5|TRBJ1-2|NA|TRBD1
TGTGCTAGTGGTCTCACCACAGGGGCTCGTACTAACTATGGCTACACCTTC
CASGLTTGARTNYGYTF
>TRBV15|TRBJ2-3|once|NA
TGTGCCACCAGCAGCCGAAGCACAGATACGCAGTATTTT
CATSSRSTDTQYF
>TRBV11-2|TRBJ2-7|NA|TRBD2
TGTGCCAGCAGCTTAGTTTCCAGCGGGGTACACGAGCAGTACTTC
CASSLVSSGVHEQYF
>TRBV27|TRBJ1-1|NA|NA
TGTGCCAGCAGTTTATCAGCAGGAAAGACTGAAGCTTTCTTT
CASSLSAGKTEAFF
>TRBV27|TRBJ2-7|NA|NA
TGTGCCAGCAGTTTGTCCAGGAGCTCCTACGAGCAGTACTTC
CASSLSRSSYEQYF